Here is one T cell receptor (beta chain) with its context. Sequencing used immunoSEQ multiplex PCR; TCRdb keeps in-frame clones, though not all of them. The sample has tens of thousands of clones, 90% seen once. The CDR3 has 15 residues. J gave up 7 bases and V 5 bases, and 8 bases lay outside the gene matches. Germline V CDR1 and CDR2: SGHVS, FQNEAQ. This sample stems from a study of OX40 agonist ivuxolimab in advanced cancers. Study as a whole: Ivuxolimab, an agonist antibody against OX40 (CD134), was given to patients.

The TCR sequence derives from an adult with an advanced solid tumor such as melanoma, head and neck, liver or kidney cancer. V gene TRBV7-8 combines with J gene TRBJ2-7, with 13 bases that match TRBD2. This sample comprised CD4+ or CD8+ T cells sorted from blood, obtained in a trial of the OX40 agonist ivuxolimab. CDR3 DNA: TGTGCCAGCAGCCAACTAGCGGGAGGGTTAGGGGAGCAGTACTTC. Its translation is CASSQLAGGLGEQYF.